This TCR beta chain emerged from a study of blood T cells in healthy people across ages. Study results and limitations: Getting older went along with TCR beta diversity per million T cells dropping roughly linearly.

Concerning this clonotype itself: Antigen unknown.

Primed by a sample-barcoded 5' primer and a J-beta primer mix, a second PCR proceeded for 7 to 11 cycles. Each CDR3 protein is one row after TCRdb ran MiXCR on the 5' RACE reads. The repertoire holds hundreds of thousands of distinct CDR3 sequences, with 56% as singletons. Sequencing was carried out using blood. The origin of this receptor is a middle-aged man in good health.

CDR3 in DNA: TGTGCCAGCTCACCGGGGGGGCTCACTGAAGCTTTCTTT. It translates to CASSPGGLTEAFF. The rearrangement links TRBV18 to TRBJ1-1; D possibly corresponds to TRBD1 (6 bases). CDR1 is KGHSH, CDR2 LQKENI, per germline. The CDR3 spans 13 residues. Trimming pared 3 bases from V and 4 bases from J, leaving 9 bases between.